This T cell receptor (beta chain) was retrieved from a study of regulatory T cells in long-lasting Graves disease. Germline V lookup: CDR1 DFQATT, CDR2 SNEGSKA (reference sequence). This CDR3 is built from 14 residues. Trimming took 0 bases from V and 2 from J, leaving 11 bases between them. Arm-PCR with iRepertoire HTBI primers amplified the CDR3 regions for these TCR beta libraries. Using its own MiXCR run on the multiplex PCR reads, TCRdb lists one record per CDR3 protein. Found here are approximately 400,000 distinct CDR3 sequences, 15% of them singletons; the top ten hold around 7.6%. Time point: newly diagnosed GD, antithyroid drugs for less than 3 months. PBMC-extracted RNA yielded the TCR library. This clonotype was seen a few times. What it recognizes is unknown. Study-wide results and limits: Owing to a sample size that was small, accuracy may have been reduced.

The data also belong to a second study, concerning T cells in Graves' hyperthyroidism and ophthalmopathy. That work states: Initially, a first-round RT-PCR of the TCR CDR3 employed the HTBI primer set.

The chain uses TRBV20-1 and TRBJ2-7; TRBD1 is a possible D gene (5 bases). The specimen was peripheral blood mononuclear cells (PBMCs), collected at new diagnosis, from a patient treated with antithyroid drugs. This sequence originates from a woman aged 40 to 50 with Graves disease. The CDR3 DNA is TGCAGTGCTAGAGATCTTGACAGAACCTACGAGCAGTACTTC. This encodes CSARDLDRTYEQYF.